This T cell receptor (beta chain) was identified during a study of T-cell memory formation after mild COVID-19. On the study more broadly: TCR clusters showed largely donor specificity.

A single record per CDR3 protein comes from TCRdb applying MiXCR to the 5' RACE reads. The profile shows fewer than 550,000 distinct CDR3 sequences, about 19% of them singletons. In this sample, this clonotype turned up a few times. The V gene's germline CDR1 is DFQATT and CDR2 SNEGSKA (reference sequence). The CDR3 runs 15 residues. Trimming took 1 base from V and 2 from J, leaving 15 bases between them. This TCR came from an adult woman who had mild COVID-19 (a few samples of this study predate the infection). Cell type and time point are not known. Sequenced sample: PBMCs or a T cell subset sorted from them (not recorded which). The V call is TRBV20-1, the J call TRBJ2-7, with D possibly matching TRBD2 (6 bases). DNA for the CDR3: TGCAGTGCTAGAGGTAGATGGGAGGTAACCTACGAGCAGTACTTC. Protein product: CSARGRWEVTYEQYF.